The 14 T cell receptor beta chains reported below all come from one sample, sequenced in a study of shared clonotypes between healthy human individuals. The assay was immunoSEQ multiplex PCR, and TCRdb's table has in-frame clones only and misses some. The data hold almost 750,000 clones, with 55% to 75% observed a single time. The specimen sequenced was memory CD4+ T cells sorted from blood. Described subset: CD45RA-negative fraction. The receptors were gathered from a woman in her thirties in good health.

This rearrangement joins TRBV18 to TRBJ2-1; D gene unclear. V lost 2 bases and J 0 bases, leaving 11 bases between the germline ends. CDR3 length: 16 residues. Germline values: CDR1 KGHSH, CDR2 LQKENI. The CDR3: CASSPSVQSSYNEQFF. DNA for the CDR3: TGTGCCAGCTCACCATCGGTCCAGAGCTCCTACAATGAGCAGTTCTTC.

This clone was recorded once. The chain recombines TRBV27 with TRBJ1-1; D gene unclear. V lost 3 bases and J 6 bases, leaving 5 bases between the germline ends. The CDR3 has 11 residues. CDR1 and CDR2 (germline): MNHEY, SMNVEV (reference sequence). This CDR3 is CASSFRSEAFF. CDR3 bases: TGTGCCAGCAGTTTTAGGTCTGAAGCTTTCTTT.

Here the CDR3 reads CASSLVFGAYEQYF. CDR3 nucleotide sequence: TGTGCCAGCAGCTTAGTCTTTGGGGCCTACGAGCAGTACTTC. The genes are TRBV11-1 and TRBJ2-7; D not certain. V was shortened by 1 base and J by 2 bases, with 9 bases between the two germline ends. CDR3 size: 14 residues. Germline V gene sequence: CDR1 SGHAT, CDR2 FQDESV (reference sequence).

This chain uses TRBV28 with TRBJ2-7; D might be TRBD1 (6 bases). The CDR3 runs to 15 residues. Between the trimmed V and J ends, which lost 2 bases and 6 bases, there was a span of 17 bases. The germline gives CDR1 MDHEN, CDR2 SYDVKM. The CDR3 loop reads CASSLRDRDNPEQYF. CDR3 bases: TGTGCCAGCAGTTTAAGGGACCGGGACAACCCCGAGCAGTACTTC. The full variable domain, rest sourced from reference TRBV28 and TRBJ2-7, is DVKVTQSSRYLVKRTGEKVFLECVQDMDHENMFWYRQDPGLGLRLIYFSYDVKMKEKGDIPEGYSVSREKKERFSLILESASTNQTSMYLCASSLRDRDNPEQYFGPGTRLTVT.

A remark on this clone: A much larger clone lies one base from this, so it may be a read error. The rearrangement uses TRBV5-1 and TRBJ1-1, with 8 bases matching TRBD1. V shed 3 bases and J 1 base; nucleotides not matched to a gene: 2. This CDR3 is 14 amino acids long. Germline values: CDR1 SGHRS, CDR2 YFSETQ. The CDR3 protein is CASSWGQENTEAFF. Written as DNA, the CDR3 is TGCGCCAGCAGCTGGGGACAGGAGAACACTGAAGCTTTCTTT.

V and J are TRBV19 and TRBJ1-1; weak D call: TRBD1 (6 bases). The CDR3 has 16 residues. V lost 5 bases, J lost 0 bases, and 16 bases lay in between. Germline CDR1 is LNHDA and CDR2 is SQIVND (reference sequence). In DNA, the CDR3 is TGTGCCAGTAGTGAACAGGGAACCGGTATGAACACTGAAGCTTTCTTT. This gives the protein CASSEQGTGMNTEAFF. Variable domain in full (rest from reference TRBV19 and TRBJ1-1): DGGITQSPKYLFRKEGQNVTLSCEQNLNHDAMYWYRQDPGQGLRLIYYSQIVNDFQKGDIAEGYSVSREKKESFPLTVTSAQKNPTAFYLCASSEQGTGMNTEAFFGQGTRLTVV.

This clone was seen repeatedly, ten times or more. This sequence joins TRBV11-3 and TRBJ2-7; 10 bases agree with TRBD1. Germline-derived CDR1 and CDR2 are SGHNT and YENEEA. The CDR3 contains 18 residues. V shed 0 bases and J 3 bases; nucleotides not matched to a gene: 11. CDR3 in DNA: TGTGCCAGCAGCTTAGATTATAGGTCTGGGGACAGGGGCTACGAGCAGTACTTC. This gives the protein CASSLDYRSGDRGYEQYF. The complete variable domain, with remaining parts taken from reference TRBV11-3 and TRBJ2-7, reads EAGVVQSPRYKIIEKKQPVAFWCNPISGHNTLYWYLQNLGQGPELLIRYENEEAVDDSQLPKDRFSAERLKGVDSTLKIQPAELGDSAVYLCASSLDYRSGDRGYEQYFGPGTRLTVT.

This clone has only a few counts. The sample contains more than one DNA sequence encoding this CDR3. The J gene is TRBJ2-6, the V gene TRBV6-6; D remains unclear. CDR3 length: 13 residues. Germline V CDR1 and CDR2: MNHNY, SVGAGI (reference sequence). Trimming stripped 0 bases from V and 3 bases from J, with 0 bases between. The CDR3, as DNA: TGTGCCAGCAGTTACTCTGGGGCCAACGTCCTGACTTTC. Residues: CASSYSGANVLTF.

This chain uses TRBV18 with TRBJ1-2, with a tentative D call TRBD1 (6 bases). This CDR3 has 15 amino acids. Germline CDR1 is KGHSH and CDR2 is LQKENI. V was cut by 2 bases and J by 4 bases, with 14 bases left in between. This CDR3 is CASSPGPRGAYGYTF. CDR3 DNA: TGTGCCAGCTCACCAGGACCAAGGGGGGCCTATGGCTACACCTTC.

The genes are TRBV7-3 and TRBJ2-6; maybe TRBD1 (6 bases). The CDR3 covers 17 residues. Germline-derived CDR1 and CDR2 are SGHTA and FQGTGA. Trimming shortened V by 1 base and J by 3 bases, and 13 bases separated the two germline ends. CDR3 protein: CASSLRGGNDGANVLTF. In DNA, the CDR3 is TGTGCCAGCAGCTTAAGAGGGGGTAATGATGGGGCCAACGTCCTGACTTTC.

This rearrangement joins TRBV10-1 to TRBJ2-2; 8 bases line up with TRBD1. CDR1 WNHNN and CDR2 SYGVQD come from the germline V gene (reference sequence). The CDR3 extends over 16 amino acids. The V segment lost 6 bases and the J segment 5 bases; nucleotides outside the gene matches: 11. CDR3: CASSLGQGEWTGELFF. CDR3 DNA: TGCGCCAGCAGCCTTGGACAGGGAGAATGGACCGGGGAGCTGTTTTTT.

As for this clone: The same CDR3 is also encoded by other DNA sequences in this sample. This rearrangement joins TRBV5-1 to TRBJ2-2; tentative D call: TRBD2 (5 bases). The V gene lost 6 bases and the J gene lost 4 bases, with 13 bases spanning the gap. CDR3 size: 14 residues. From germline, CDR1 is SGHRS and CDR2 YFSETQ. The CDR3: CASIRDIGTGELFF. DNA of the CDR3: TGCGCCAGCATCCGGGATATCGGCACCGGGGAGCTGTTTTTT.

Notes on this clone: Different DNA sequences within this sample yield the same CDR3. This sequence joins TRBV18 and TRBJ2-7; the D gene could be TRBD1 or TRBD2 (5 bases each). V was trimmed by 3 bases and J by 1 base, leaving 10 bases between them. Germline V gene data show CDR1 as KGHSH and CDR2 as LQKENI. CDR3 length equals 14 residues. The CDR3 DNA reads TGTGCCAGCTCACCCGGGACCGATTCCTACGAGCAGTACTTC. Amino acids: CASSPGTDSYEQYF.

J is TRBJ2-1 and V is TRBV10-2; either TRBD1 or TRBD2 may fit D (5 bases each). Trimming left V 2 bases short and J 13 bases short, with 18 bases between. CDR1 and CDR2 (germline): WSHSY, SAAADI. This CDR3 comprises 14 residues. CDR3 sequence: CASSEQGAHPLQFF. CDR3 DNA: TGCGCCAGCAGTGAGCAGGGAGCACACCCCCTTCAGTTCTTC.